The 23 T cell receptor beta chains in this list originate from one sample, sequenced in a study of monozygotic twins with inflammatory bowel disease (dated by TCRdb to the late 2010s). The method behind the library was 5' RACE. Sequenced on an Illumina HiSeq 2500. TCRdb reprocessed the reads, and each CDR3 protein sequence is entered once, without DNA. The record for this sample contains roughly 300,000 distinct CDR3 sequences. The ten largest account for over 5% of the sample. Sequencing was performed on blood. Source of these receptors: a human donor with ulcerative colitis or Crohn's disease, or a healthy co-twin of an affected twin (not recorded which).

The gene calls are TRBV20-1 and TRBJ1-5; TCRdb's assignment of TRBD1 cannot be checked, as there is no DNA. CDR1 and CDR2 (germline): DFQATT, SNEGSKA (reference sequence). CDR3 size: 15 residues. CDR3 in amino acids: CSARTGQGGNQPQHF.

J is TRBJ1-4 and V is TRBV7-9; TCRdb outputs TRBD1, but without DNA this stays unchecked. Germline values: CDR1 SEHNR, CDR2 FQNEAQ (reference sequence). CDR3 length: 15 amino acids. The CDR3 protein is CASSLAQGSRGKLFF.

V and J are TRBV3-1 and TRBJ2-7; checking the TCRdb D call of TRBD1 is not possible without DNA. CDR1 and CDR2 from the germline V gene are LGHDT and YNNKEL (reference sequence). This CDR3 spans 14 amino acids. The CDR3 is CASSFMTGPGEQYF.

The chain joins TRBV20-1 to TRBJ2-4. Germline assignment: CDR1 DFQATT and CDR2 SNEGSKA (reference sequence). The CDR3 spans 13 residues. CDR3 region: CVISSLAKNIQYF.

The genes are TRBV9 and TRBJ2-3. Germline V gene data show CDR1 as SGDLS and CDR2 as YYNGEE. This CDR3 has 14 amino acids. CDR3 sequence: CASSVILDTDTQYF.

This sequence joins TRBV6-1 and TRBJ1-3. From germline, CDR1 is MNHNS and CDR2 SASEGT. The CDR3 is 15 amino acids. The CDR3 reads CASSGRSRSGNTIYF.

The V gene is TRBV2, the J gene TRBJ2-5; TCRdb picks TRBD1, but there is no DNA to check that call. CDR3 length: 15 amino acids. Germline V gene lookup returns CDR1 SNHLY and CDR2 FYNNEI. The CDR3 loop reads CASSSGDAYQETQYF. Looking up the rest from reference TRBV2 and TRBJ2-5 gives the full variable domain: EPEVTQTPSHQVTQMGQEVILRCVPISNHLYFYWYRQILGQKVEFLVSFYNNEISEKSEIFDDQFSVERPDGSNFTLKIRSTKLEDSAMYFCASSSGDAYQETQYFGPGTRLLVL.

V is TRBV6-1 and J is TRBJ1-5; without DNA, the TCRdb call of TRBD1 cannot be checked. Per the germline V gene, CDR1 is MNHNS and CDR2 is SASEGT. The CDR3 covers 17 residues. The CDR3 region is CASSKPIQGVWGQPQHF.

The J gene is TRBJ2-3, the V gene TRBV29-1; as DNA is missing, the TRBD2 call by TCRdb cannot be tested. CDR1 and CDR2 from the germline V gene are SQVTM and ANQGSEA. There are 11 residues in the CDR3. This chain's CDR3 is CSVNRGDTQYF.

The CDR3 spells CATSDTGFNEQYF. The J gene is TRBJ2-7, the V gene TRBV24-1; absent DNA, TCRdb's TRBD1 call cannot be checked. The length of the CDR3 is 13 residues. CDR1 and CDR2 from the germline V gene are KGHDR and SFDVKD.

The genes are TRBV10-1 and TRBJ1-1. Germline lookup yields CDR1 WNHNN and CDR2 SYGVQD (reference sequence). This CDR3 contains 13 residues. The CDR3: CASSQQRNTEAFF.

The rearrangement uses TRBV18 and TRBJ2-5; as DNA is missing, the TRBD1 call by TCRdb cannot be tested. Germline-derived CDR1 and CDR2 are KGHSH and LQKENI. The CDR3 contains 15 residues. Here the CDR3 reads CASSPQHTGGETQYF.

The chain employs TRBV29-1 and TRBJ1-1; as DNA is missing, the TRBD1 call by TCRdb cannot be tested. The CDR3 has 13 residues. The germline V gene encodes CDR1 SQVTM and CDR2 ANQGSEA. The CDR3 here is CSVRIHGGPEAFF. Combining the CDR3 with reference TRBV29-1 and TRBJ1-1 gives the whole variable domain SAVISQKPSRDICQRGTSLTIQCQVDSQVTMMFWYRQQPGQSLTLIATANQGSEATYESGFVIDKFPISRPNLTFSTLTVSNMSPEDSSIYLCSVRIHGGPEAFFGQGTRLTVV.

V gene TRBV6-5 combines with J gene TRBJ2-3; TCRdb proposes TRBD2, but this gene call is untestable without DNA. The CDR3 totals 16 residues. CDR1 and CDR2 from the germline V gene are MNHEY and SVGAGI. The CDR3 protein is CASSSLRGGSTDTQYF.

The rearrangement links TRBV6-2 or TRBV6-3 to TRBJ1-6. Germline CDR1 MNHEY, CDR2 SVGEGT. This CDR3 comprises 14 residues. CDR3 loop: CASTGAQRGSPLHF.

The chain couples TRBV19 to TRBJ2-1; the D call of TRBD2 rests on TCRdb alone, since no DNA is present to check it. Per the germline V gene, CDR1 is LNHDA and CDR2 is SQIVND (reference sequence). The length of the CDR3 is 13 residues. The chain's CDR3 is CASSSGLALEQFF.

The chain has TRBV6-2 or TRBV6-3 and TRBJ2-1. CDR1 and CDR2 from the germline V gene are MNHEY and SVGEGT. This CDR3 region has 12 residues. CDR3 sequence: CASSYELGEQFF.

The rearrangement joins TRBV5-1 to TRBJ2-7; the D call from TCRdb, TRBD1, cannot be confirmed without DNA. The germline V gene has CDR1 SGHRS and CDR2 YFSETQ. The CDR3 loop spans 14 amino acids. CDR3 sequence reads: CASSRGGGGYEQYF.

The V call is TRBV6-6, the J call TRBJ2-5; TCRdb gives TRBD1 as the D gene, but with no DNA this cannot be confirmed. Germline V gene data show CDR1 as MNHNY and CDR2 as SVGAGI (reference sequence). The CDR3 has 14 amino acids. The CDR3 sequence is CASSPRTGSETQYF.

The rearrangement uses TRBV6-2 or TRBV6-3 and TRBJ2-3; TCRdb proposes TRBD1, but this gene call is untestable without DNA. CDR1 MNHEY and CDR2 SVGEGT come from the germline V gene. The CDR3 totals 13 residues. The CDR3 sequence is CASSIGQTDTQYF.

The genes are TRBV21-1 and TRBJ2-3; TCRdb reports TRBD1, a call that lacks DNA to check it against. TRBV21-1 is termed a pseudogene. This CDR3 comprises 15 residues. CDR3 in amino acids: CASSEPTGATDTQYF.

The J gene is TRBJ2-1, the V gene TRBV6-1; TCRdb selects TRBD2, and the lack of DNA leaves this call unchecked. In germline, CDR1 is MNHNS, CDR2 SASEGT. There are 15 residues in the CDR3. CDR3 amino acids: CASRKTSGGAPKQFF.

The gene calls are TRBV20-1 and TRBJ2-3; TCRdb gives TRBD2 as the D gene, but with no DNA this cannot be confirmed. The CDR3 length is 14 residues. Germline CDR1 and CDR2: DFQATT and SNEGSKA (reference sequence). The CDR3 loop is CSASTSGSTDTQYF.